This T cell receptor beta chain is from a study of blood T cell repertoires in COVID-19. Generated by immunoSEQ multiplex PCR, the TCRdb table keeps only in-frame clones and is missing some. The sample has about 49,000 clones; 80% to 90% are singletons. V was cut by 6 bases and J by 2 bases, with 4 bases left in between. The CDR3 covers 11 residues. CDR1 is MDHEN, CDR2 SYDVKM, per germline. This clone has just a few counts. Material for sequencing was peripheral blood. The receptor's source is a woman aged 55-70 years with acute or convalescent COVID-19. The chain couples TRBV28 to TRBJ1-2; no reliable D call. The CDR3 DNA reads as TGTGCCAGCAGCAGGAACTATGGCTACACCTTC. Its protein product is CASSRNYGYTF.